This T cell receptor beta chain emerged from a study of blood T cell repertoires in COVID-19. Study-level background: PBMCs, B-cell-depleted T cells, or T cells were the source of the cDNA or gDNA that made up the material.

Per the original methods: The authors estimated nucleated cell counts from reference gene primer amplification. TCRdb's table, derived via immunoSEQ multiplex PCR, lists solely in-frame clones and lacks some. The DNA was the basis for D and trimming; V, J and clone size are from that table. The repertoire consists of more than 300,000 clones, with about 90% occurring once and the leading ten covering under 7.5%. CDR3 size: 14 residues. The V and J ends lost 3 bases and 9 bases respectively, with 12 bases between them. Germline lookup yields CDR1 LNHDA and CDR2 SQIVND (reference sequence). Material for sequencing was peripheral blood. The clonotype originates from a man aged 18 to 30 who had recovered from COVID-19. The chain is built from TRBV19 and TRBJ1-6; D might be TRBD1 (6 bases). CDR3 sequence (DNA): TGTGCCAGTAGTATCCCTGCAGGGGTTTCACCCCTCCACTTT. Its protein product is CASSIPAGVSPLHF.